This T cell receptor (beta chain) emerged from a study of OX40 agonist ivuxolimab in advanced cancers. Germline V gene sequence: CDR1 SGHTA, CDR2 FQGNSA. V dropped 7 bases and J dropped 6 bases, with 10 bases sitting between them. The CDR3 is made up of 12 amino acids. This clone came up once. Its antigen is not identified. Study-level points and caveats: At 0.1 to 3.0 mg/kg, clonal expansion of CD4+ and CD8+ blood T cells had occurred by week 6.

Only in-frame clones appear in the TCRdb table, and some are missing; sequencing was by immunoSEQ multiplex PCR. This repertoire shows 70,000 to 95,000 clones, around four fifths found once; its top ten account for around 1.1%. The clonotype comes from an adult with an advanced solid tumor such as melanoma, head and neck, liver or kidney cancer. The chain joins TRBV7-2 to TRBJ2-1; D is undetermined. The starting material was CD4+ or CD8+ T cells sorted from blood, obtained in a trial of the OX40 agonist ivuxolimab. The CDR3 coding sequence is TGTGCCAGCAATCAACTTGCCAATGAGCAGTTCTTC. Protein sequence: CASNQLANEQFF.